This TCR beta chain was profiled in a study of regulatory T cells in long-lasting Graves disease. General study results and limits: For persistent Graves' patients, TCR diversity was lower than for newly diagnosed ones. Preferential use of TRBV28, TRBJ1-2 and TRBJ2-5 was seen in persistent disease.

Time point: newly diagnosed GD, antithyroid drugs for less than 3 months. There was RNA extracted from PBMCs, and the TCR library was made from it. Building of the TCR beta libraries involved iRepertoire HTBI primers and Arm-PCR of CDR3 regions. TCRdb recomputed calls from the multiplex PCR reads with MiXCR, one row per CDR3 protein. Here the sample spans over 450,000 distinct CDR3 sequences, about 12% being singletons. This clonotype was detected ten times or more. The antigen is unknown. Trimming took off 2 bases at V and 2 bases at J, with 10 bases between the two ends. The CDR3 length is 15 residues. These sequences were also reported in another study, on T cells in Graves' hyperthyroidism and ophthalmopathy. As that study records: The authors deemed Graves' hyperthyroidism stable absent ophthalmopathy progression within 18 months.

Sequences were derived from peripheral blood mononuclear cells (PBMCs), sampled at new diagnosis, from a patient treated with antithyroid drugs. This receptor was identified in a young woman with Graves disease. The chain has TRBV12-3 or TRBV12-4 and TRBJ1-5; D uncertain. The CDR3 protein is CASSLWGVGNQPQHF. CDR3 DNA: TGTGCCAGCAGTTTATGGGGTGTGGGCAATCAGCCCCAGCATTTT.